One and the same sample provided the 23 T cell receptor beta chains below, sequenced in a study of T-cell memory formation after mild COVID-19. TCRdb re-called the 5' RACE reads through MiXCR, storing one row per CDR3 protein. Of about 350,000 distinct CDR3 sequences listed, around 13% were seen once; the top ten hold 22%. The sample was PBMCs or a T cell subset sorted from them (not recorded which). Receptor source: a man younger than 35 who had mild COVID-19 (a few samples of this study predate the infection). Cell type and time point are not known.

This clonotype has more than one count but fewer than ten. The chain joins TRBV2 to TRBJ1-1; 9 bases line up with TRBD1. J gave up 4 bases and V 3 bases, and 6 bases lay outside the gene matches. The CDR3 is made up of 15 amino acids. CDR1 and CDR2 (germline): SNHLY, FYNNEI. The CDR3 here is CASSEIQGAATEAFF. The CDR3 nucleotides read TGTGCCAGCAGTGAGATACAGGGGGCTGCCACTGAAGCTTTCTTT.

This clonotype was seen repeatedly, ten times or more. The genes are TRBV4-1 and TRBJ2-5; D call uncertain. Trimming removed 4 bases at V and 5 bases at J, with 14 bases between. The CDR3 extends over 14 amino acids. Per germline, CDR1 MGHRA and CDR2 YSYEKL. The CDR3 DNA reads as TGCGCCAGCAGCCTCCTCGGTTCGTCGGAGACCCAGTACTTC. Its protein product is CASSLLGSSETQYF.

There are a few counts of this clonotype. This chain connects TRBV5-5 to TRBJ2-7, with 11 nucleotides matching TRBD2. The V and J ends lost 1 base and 6 bases, in that order; junction bases with no gene match: 9. Germline CDR1 SGHKS, CDR2 YYEKEE (reference sequence). CDR3 length equals 16 residues. DNA of the CDR3: TGTGCCAGCAGCTTGTCTAGCGGGGGGAGGTCGCTCGAGCAGTACTTC. Protein sequence: CASSLSSGGRSLEQYF.

This clonotype was recorded at least ten times. V and J are TRBV7-9 and TRBJ1-2, with unresolved D. The V end lost 5 bases, the J end lost 8 bases, and 15 bases lay between the germline ends. Germline CDR1 reads SEHNR; CDR2 reads FQNEAQ (reference sequence). The CDR3 has 13 residues. The CDR3 reads CASSVGRLEGYTF. CDR3 bases: TGTGCCAGCAGCGTCGGGAGGCTTGAGGGCTACACCTTC. The whole variable domain, remainder taken from reference TRBV7-9 and TRBJ1-2, is DTGVSQNPRHKITKRGQNVTFRCDPISEHNRLYWYRQTLGQGPEFLTYFQNEAQLEKSRLLSDRFSAERPKGSFSTLEIQRTEQGDSAMYLCASSVGRLEGYTFGSGTRLTVV.

This clonotype was counted only a few times. The J gene is TRBJ2-2, the V gene TRBV11-1; TRBD2 agrees at 8 bases. The CDR3 runs 14 residues. Germline V gives CDR1 SGHAT, CDR2 FQDESV (reference sequence). The trim removed 5 bases at V and 5 bases at J, leaving 4 bases unmatched. Here the CDR3 reads CASSKSGGTGELFF. CDR3 coding DNA: TGTGCCAGCAGCAAAAGCGGGGGAACCGGGGAGCTGTTTTTT.

This clonotype was observed many times. The V call is TRBV4-3, the J call TRBJ2-2; 7 bases are shared with TRBD1. From germline, CDR1 is LGHNA and CDR2 YSLEER. The CDR3 extends over 15 amino acids. After removal of 3 bases from V and 3 bases from J, the junction contained 4 bases not matched to a gene. CDR3 coding DNA: TGCGCCAGCAGCCACCAGGACAGGTACACCGGGGAGCTGTTTTTT. Amino acid sequence: CASSHQDRYTGELFF.

This clonotype was counted between two and nine times. This sequence joins TRBV6-5 and TRBJ1-2, with D hard to call. This CDR3 spans 13 amino acids. Trimming took off 5 bases at V and 7 bases at J, with 14 bases between the two ends. CDR1 and CDR2 from the germline V gene are MNHEY and SVGAGI. CDR3 in amino acids: CASSVHPVFGYTF. The CDR3 DNA follows: TGTGCCAGCAGTGTTCATCCGGTCTTTGGCTACACCTTC.

The sample holds a few counts of this clonotype. The CDR3 region has the DNA TGTGCCAGCAGCTTTTGGCGGCCCAGCAGTGAGCAGTTCTTC. Its translation: CASSFWRPSSEQFF. The V and J genes are TRBV7-6 and TRBJ2-1; no definite D call. Between the trimmed V and J ends, which lost 3 bases and 9 bases, there was a span of 15 bases. Germline values: CDR1 SGHVS, CDR2 FNYEAQ. This CDR3 spans 14 amino acids.

This clonotype was seen only once. The V call is TRBV6-5, the J call TRBJ2-3; 12 nucleotides line up with TRBD2. CDR1 is MNHEY and CDR2 is SVGAGI in the germline V gene. This CDR3 has 17 amino acids. V shed 5 bases and J 2 bases; nucleotides not matched to a gene: 8. DNA for the CDR3: TGTGCCAGCAGTACCTACGGACTAGCGGGGAACACAGATACGCAGTATTTT. Translation gives CASSTYGLAGNTDTQYF.

This clonotype turned up a few times. The J gene is TRBJ1-2, the V gene TRBV20-1; unclear D gene. Trimming stripped 0 bases from V and 0 bases from J, with 11 bases between. The CDR3 totals 15 residues. CDR1 is DFQATT, CDR2 SNEGSKA, per germline (reference sequence). The CDR3 DNA follows: TGCAGTGCTAGAGATATCCCATGGGCTAACTATGGCTACACCTTC. Protein: CSARDIPWANYGYTF.

The sample holds a few counts of this clonotype. The genes are TRBV24-1 and TRBJ1-1, with D possibly TRBD1 on 6 matching bases. This CDR3 is 16 amino acids long. Trimming removed 5 bases from V and 4 bases from J, with 19 bases in between. Germline V gene sequence: CDR1 KGHDR, CDR2 SFDVKD. DNA for the CDR3: TGTGCCACCAGTGGTTCGAGGGGGGGCGCGGTCACTGAAGCTTTCTTT. Amino acids: CATSGSRGGAVTEAFF.

This clonotype has just a few counts. V is TRBV20-1 and J is TRBJ2-1, with D possibly matching TRBD1 (5 bases). There are 12 residues in the CDR3. CDR1 and CDR2 (germline): DFQATT, SNEGSKA (reference sequence). With 4 bases removed from V and 3 bases from J, the gap between germline ends came to 7 bases. Here the CDR3 reads CSAKDSYNEQFF. The CDR3 coding sequence is TGCAGTGCTAAAGACAGCTACAATGAGCAGTTCTTC.

This clonotype was counted ten times or more. The J gene is TRBJ1-1, the V gene TRBV5-6; D is ambiguous. The CDR3 totals 15 residues. V shed 0 bases and J shed 7 bases, with 16 bases lying between them. The germline V gene has CDR1 SGHDT and CDR2 YYEEEE. The DNA of the CDR3 is TGTGCCAGCAGCTTGGGGGGAGTAGGGTCCGGTGAAGCTTTCTTT. The encoded protein is CASSLGGVGSGEAFF.

This clonotype was observed a handful of times. The V gene is TRBV6-2 or TRBV6-3, the J gene TRBJ1-6; D is undetermined. Deletions cut 8 bases from V and 10 bases from J, with 9 bases between. The CDR3 runs to 11 residues. Germline CDR1 MNHEY, CDR2 SVGEGT. CDR3 DNA sequence: TGTGCCAGCGGTCCCGGGTCACCCCTCCACTTT. Translated: CASGPGSPLHF.

This clonotype was seen many times. V gene TRBV6-5 combines with J gene TRBJ1-6; the match to TRBD1 covers 8 bases. Germline trimming cut 2 bases from V and 6 bases from J; bases unmatched to any gene: 15. The CDR3 has 19 amino acids. Germline loops: CDR1 MNHEY, CDR2 SVGAGI. The CDR3 region has the DNA TGTGCCAGCAGTTACGCTATTAGGACAGGGTGGGGGGGTAATTCACCCCTCCACTTT. It yields the protein CASSYAIRTGWGGNSPLHF.

This clonotype occurred a few times. The chain uses TRBV6-1 and TRBJ2-7, with D hard to call. Trimming left V 6 bases short and J 0 bases short, with 9 bases between. Germline-derived CDR1 and CDR2 are MNHNS and SASEGT. This CDR3 has 13 residues. CDR3 DNA: TGTGCCAGCAGCATAGGTTACTCCTACGAGCAGTACGTC. This gives the protein CASSIGYSYEQYV.

The chain uses TRBV10-3 and TRBJ1-3; D is undetermined. The germline V gene encodes CDR1 ENHRY and CDR2 SYGVKD. CDR3 length: 14 amino acids. Trimming took 7 bases from V and 2 from J, leaving 12 bases between them. The CDR3 DNA is TGTGCCATCAAGCCGGGGTGGACTGGAAACACCATATATTTT. It yields the protein CAIKPGWTGNTIYF.

The V call is TRBV27, the J call TRBJ2-7; 8 bases line up with TRBD2. The CDR3 length is 14 residues. J lost 4 bases, V lost 1 base, and 3 bases had no gene match. CDR1 is MNHEY and CDR2 is SMNVEV in the germline V gene (reference sequence). The CDR3 reads CASSLFGGVYEQYF. The CDR3 DNA reads as TGTGCCAGCAGTTTATTCGGGGGGGTGTACGAGCAGTACTTC.

This clonotype was seen only a few times. The rearrangement uses TRBV9 and TRBJ2-3; the D call may be TRBD1 or TRBD2 (6 bases each). Trimming cost V 1 base and J 12 bases, with 12 bases left between them. Germline loops: CDR1 SGDLS, CDR2 YYNGEE. There are 12 residues in the CDR3. The CDR3 DNA reads as TGTGCCAGCAGCGTACCGGGGGCGCCCCAGTATTTT. Translation: CASSVPGAPQYF.

This clonotype was found many times. This chain links TRBV5-1 with TRBJ2-1; the D is unclear. Germline loops: CDR1 SGHRS, CDR2 YFSETQ. Between the trimmed V and J ends, which lost 0 bases and 10 bases, there was a span of 8 bases. This CDR3 spans 12 amino acids. CDR3 sequence reads: CASSLAGPEQFF. The CDR3 DNA reads TGCGCCAGCAGCTTGGCGGGTCCGGAGCAGTTCTTC. Full variable domain (rest looked up from reference TRBV5-1 and TRBJ2-1): KAGVTQTPRYLIKTRGQQVTLSCSPISGHRSVSWYQQTPGQGLQFLFEYFSETQRNKGNFPGRFSGRQFSNSRSEMNVSTLELGDSALYLCASSLAGPEQFFGPGTRLTVL.

This clonotype was counted between two and nine times. The rearrangement joins TRBV7-3 to TRBJ2-1, with 9 bases identical to TRBD2. J lost 6 bases, V lost 5 bases, and 8 bases had no gene match. The CDR3 runs to 15 residues. CDR1 and CDR2 (germline): SGHTA, FQGTGA. This chain's CDR3 is CASSPRPRGGNEQFF. CDR3 sequence (DNA): TGTGCCAGCAGCCCCCGCCCGCGGGGGGGCAATGAGCAGTTCTTC.

The chain is built from TRBV3-1 and TRBJ2-1; 9 bases agree with TRBD2. Germline loops: CDR1 LGHDT, CDR2 YNNKEL (reference sequence). V was pared by 6 bases and J by 3 bases, with 6 bases of the junction left unmatched. The CDR3 contains 15 residues. The CDR3 DNA is TGTGCCAGCAGGTCTAGCGGGGTTAGCTACAATGAGCAGTTCTTC. This encodes CASRSSGVSYNEQFF.

This clonotype showed up many times. This chain joins TRBV6-1 and TRBJ1-1, with a possible D match to TRBD1 (5 bases). The CDR3 is made up of 14 amino acids. CDR1 MNHNS and CDR2 SASEGT come from the germline V gene. Trimming pared 2 bases from V and 1 base from J, leaving 8 bases between. CDR3 nucleotide sequence: TGTGCCAGCAGTGAATTGGGACCGAACACTGAAGCTTTCTTT. Translation: CASSELGPNTEAFF.